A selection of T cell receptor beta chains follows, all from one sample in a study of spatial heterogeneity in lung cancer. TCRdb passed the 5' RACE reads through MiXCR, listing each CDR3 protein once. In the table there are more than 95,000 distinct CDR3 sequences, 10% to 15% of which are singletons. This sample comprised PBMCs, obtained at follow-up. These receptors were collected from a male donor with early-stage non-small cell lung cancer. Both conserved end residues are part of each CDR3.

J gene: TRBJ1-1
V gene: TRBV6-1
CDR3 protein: CASSSARGGRTTEAFF

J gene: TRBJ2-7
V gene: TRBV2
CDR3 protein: CASIGYVYEQYF

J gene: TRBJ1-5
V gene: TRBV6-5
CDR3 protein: CASGKYSNQPQHF

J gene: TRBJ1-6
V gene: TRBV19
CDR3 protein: CASSIRRDTSPLHF

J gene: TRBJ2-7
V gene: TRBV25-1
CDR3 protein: CASSRTGDSYEQYF

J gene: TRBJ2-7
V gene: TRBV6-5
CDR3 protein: CASSFTKTYEQYF

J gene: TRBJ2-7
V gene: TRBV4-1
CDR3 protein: CASSQSGHYEQYF

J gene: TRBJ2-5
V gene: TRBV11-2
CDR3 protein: CASSGGRLYQETQYF

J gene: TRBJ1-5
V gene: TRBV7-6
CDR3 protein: CASSADTGQPQHF

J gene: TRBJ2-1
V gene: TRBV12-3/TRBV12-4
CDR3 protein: CASRMPGGGEFF

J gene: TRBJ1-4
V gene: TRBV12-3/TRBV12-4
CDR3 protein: CASRPGTGHNEKLFF

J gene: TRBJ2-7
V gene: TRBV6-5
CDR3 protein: CASSYDRGYEQYF

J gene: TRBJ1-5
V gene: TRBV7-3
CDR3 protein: CASSFAGQGELNQPQHF

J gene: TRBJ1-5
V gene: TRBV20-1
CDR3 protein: CSAGTGANQPQHF

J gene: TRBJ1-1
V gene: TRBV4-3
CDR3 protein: CASSQEQRHEAFF

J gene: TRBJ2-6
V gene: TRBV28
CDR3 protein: CASSPPRTTGANVLTF

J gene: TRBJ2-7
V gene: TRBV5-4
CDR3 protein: CASSVDRSSYEQYF

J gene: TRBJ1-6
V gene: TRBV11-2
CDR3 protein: CASSLRQGGNSPLHF

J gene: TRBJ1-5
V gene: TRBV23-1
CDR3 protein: CAGNYTQPQHF

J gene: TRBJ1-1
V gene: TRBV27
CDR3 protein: CASSFGGPSMDTEAFF

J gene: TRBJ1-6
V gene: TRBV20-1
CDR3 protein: CSASSGRGNSPLHF

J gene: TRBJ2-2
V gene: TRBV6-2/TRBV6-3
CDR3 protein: CASRSRGNTGELFF

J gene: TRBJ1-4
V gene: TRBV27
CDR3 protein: CASSPFMAIDEKLFF